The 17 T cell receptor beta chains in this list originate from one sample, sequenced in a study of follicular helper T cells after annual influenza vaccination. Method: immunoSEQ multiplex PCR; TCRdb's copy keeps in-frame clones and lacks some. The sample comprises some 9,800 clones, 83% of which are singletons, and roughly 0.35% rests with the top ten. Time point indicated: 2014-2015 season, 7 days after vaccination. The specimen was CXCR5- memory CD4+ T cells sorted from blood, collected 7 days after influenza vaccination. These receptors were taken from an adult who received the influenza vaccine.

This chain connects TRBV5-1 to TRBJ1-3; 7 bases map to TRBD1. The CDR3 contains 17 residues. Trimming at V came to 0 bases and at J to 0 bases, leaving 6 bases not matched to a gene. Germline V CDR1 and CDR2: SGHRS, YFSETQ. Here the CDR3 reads CASSLVPTGNSGNTIYF. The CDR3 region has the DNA TGCGCCAGCAGCTTGGTGCCGACAGGGAACTCTGGAAACACCATATATTTT.

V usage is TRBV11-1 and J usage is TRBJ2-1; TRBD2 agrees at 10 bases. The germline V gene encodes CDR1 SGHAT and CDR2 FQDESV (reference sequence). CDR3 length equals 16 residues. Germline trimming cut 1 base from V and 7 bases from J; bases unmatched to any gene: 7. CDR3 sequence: CASSLVKSSGGNEQFF. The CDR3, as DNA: TGTGCCAGCAGCTTAGTGAAGTCTAGCGGGGGTAATGAGCAGTTCTTC.

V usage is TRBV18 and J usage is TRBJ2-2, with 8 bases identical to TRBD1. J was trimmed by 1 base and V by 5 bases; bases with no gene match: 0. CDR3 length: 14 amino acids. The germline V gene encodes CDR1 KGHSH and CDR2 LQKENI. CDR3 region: CASSGTGNTGELFF. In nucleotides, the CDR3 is TGTGCCAGCTCAGGGACAGGGAACACCGGGGAGCTGTTTTTT.

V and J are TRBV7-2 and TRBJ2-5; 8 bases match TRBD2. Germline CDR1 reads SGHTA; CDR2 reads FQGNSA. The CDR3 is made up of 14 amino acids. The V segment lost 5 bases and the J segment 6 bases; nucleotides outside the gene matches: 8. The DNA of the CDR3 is TGTGCCAGCAGCCAGTACGGGGGGGCAAAGACCCAGTACTTC. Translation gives CASSQYGGAKTQYF.

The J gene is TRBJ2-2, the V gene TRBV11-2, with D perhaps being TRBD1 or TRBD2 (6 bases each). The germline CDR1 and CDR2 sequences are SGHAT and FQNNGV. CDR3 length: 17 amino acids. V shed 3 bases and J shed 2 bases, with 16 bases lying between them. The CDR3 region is CASSFRGAGGNTGELFF. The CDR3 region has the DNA TGTGCCAGCAGCTTCAGAGGGGCCGGGGGCAACACCGGGGAGCTGTTTTTT.

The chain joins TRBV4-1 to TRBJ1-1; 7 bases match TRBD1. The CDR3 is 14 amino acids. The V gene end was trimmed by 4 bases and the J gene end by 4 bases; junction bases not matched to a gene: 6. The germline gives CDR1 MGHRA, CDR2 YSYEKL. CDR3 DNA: TGCGCCAGCAGCCTTCAATCAGGGGGCACTGAAGCTTTCTTT. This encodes CASSLQSGGTEAFF.

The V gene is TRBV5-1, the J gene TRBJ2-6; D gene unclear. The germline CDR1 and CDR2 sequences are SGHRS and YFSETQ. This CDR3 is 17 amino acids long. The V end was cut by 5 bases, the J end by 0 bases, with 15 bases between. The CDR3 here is CASSTRRLDSGANVLTF. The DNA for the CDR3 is TGCGCCAGCAGTACCCGCCGGTTGGACTCTGGGGCCAACGTCCTGACTTTC.

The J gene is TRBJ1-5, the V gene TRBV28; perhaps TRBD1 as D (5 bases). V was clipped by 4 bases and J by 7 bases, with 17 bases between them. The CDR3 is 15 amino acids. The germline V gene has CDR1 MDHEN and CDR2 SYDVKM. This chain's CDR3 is CASSSPETARQPQHF. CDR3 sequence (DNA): TGTGCCAGCAGTTCGCCAGAGACAGCTAGGCAGCCCCAGCATTTT.

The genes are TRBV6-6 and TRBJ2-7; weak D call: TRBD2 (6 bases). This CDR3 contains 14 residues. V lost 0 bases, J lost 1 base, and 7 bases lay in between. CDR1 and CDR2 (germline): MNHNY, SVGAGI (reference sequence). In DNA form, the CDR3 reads TGTGCCAGCAGTTACTCGGGGGGATCCTACGAGCAGTACTTC. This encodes CASSYSGGSYEQYF.

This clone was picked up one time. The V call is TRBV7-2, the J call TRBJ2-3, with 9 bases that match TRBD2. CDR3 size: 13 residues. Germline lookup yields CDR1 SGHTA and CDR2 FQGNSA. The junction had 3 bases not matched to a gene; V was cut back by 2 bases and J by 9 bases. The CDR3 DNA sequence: TGTGCCAGCAGCTTATCCAGCGGGGGGACGCAGTATTTT. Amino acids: CASSLSSGGTQYF.

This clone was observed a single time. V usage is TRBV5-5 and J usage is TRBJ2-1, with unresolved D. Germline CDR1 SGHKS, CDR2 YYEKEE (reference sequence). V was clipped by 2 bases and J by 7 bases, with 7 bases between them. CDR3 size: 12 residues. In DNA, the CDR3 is TGTGCCAGCAGCTTTCGGTGGAATGAGCAGTTCTTC. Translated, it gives CASSFRWNEQFF.

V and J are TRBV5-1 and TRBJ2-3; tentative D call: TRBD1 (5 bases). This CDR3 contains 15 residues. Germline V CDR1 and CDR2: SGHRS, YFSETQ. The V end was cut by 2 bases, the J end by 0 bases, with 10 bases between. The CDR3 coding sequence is TGCGCCAGCAGCTTAACAGGCACTAGCACAGATACGCAGTATTTT. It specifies CASSLTGTSTDTQYF. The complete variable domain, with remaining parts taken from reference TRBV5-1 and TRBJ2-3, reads KAGVTQTPRYLIKTRGQQVTLSCSPISGHRSVSWYQQTPGQGLQFLFEYFSETQRNKGNFPGRFSGRQFSNSRSEMNVSTLELGDSALYLCASSLTGTSTDTQYFGPGTRLTVL.

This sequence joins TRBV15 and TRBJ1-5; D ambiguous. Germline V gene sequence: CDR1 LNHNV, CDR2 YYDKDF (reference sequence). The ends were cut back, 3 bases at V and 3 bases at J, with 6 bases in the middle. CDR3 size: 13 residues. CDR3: CATSRGINQPQHF. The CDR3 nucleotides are TGTGCCACCAGCAGGGGTATCAATCAGCCCCAGCATTTT.

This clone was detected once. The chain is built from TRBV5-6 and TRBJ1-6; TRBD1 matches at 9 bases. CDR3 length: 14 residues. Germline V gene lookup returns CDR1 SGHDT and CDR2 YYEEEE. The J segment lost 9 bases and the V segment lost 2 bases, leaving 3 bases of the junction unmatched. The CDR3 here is CASSFGQGFSPLHF. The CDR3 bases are TGTGCCAGCAGCTTCGGACAGGGGTTTTCACCCCTCCACTTT.

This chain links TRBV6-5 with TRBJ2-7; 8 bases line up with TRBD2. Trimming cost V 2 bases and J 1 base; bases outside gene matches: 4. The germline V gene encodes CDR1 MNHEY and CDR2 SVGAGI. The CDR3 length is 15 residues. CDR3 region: CASSYPGGGSYEQYF. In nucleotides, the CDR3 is TGTGCCAGCAGTTACCCGGGGGGGGGATCCTACGAGCAGTACTTC.

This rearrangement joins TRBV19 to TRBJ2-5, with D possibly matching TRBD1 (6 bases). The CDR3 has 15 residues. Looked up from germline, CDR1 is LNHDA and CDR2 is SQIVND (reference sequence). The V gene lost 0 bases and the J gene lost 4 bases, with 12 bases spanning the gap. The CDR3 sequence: CASSIDQGYGETQYF. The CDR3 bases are TGTGCCAGTAGTATAGATCAGGGGTACGGAGAGACCCAGTACTTC. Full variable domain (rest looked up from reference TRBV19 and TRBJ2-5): DGGITQSPKYLFRKEGQNVTLSCEQNLNHDAMYWYRQDPGQGLRLIYYSQIVNDFQKGDIAEGYSVSREKKESFPLTVTSAQKNPTAFYLCASSIDQGYGETQYFGPGTRLLVL.

CDR3 sequence reads: CASSPSWGGTDYGYTF. CDR3 coding DNA: TGTGCCAGCAGCCCCTCTTGGGGGGGGACCGACTATGGCTACACCTTC. This rearrangement joins TRBV7-9 to TRBJ1-2, with D possibly matching TRBD1 (5 bases). The CDR3 has 16 residues. Deletions cut 5 bases from V and 3 bases from J, with 19 bases between. CDR1 is SEHNR and CDR2 is FQNEAQ in the germline V gene (reference sequence). Based on the CDR3 plus reference TRBV7-9 and TRBJ1-2, the full variable domain is DTGVSQNPRHKITKRGQNVTFRCDPISEHNRLYWYRQTLGQGPEFLTYFQNEAQLEKSRLLSDRFSAERPKGSFSTLEIQRTEQGDSAMYLCASSPSWGGTDYGYTFGSGTRLTVV.